This T cell receptor beta chain stems from a study of regulatory T cells in long-lasting Graves disease. In its sample, this clonotype was seen many times. Time point meaning: newly diagnosed GD, antithyroid drugs for less than 3 months. PBMC-derived RNA was used for the TCR library. Relying on iRepertoire HTBI primers and Arm-PCR of CDR3 regions, the team built TCR beta libraries. TCRdb passed the multiplex PCR reads through MiXCR, listing each CDR3 protein once. The table shows 530,000 or so distinct CDR3 sequences, with roughly 16% occurring only once. The CDR3 totals 16 residues. Per the germline V gene, CDR1 is GTSNPN and CDR2 is SVGIG (reference sequence). Unmatched junction bases numbered 8, after V lost 5 bases and J lost 0 bases. The data also belong to a second study, concerning T cells in Graves' hyperthyroidism and ophthalmopathy.

This specimen consisted of peripheral blood mononuclear cells (PBMCs), obtained at new diagnosis, from a patient treated with antithyroid drugs. J is TRBJ2-3 and V is TRBV30, with 10 bases matching TRBD2. The clonotype originates from a man aged 18 to 29 with Graves disease. The CDR3 region is CAWSLAGGTSTDTQYF. The CDR3 nucleotides read TGTGCCTGGTCTTTAGCGGGAGGCACAAGCACAGATACGCAGTATTTT.